These 10 T cell receptor beta chains were all obtained from the same sample, sequenced in a study of PD-1 blockade in classical Hodgkin lymphoma. Documented time point: cycle 4 day 1 (C4D1), after 5 to 7 weeks of nivolumab. Relapse after autologous stem cell transplantation occurred in every patient, and brentuximab vedotin exposure varied. Repertoires were generated with immunoSEQ multiplex PCR, while TCRdb's copy carries only in-frame clones and drops some. The sample shows tens of thousands of clones, about 85% of them seen only once. The sample in question was peripheral blood mononuclear cells (PBMCs), obtained before the fourth cycle of nivolumab. All receptors come from a human donor with classical Hodgkin lymphoma.

The rearrangement uses TRBV6-1 and TRBJ1-4; D is possibly TRBD1 (6 bases). The ends were cut back, 5 bases at V and 5 bases at J, with 12 bases in the middle. The V gene's germline CDR1 is MNHNS and CDR2 SASEGT. CDR3 length: 14 residues. CDR3 in DNA: TGTGCCAGCAGTCGTGGGGGCGAGAATGAAAAACTGTTTTTT. Its protein product is CASSRGGENEKLFF.

The V gene is TRBV7-8, the J gene TRBJ1-2; 7 positions agree with TRBD1. J was trimmed by 5 bases and V by 5 bases; bases with no gene match: 8. Germline V CDR1 and CDR2: SGHVS, FQNEAQ. CDR3 length: 14 amino acids. CDR3 nucleotide sequence: TGTGCCAGCAGCAAAGACAGGGCTGGGTATGGCTACACCTTC. Its translation: CASSKDRAGYGYTF.

V and J are TRBV5-1 and TRBJ2-5, with D unresolved. Germline V gene sequence: CDR1 SGHRS, CDR2 YFSETQ. Between the trimmed V and J ends, which lost 4 bases and 2 bases, there was a span of 15 bases. The CDR3 consists of 15 residues. CDR3 DNA: TGCGCCAGCAGCCCGCGGTGGCTGCGACAAGAGACCCAGTACTTC. Protein sequence: CASSPRWLRQETQYF.

This chain connects TRBV5-4 to TRBJ2-3; D tentatively fits TRBD1 or TRBD2 (6 bases each). CDR1 and CDR2 (germline): SGHNT, YYREEE (reference sequence). The CDR3 has 17 residues. V lost 0 bases and J lost 0, with 14 bases in between. CDR3 in DNA: TGTGCCAGCAGCTTGGGGGGGGCCAGGGTAAGCACAGATACGCAGTATTTT. Protein sequence: CASSLGGARVSTDTQYF. Supplemented by reference TRBV5-4 and TRBJ2-3, the full variable domain reads ETGVTQSPTHLIKTRGQQVTLRCSSQSGHNTVSWYQQALGQGPQFIFQYYREEENGRGNFPPRFSGLQFPNYSSELNVNALELDDSALYLCASSLGGARVSTDTQYFGPGTRLTVL.

CDR3: CASSLLGTGELEQYF. The CDR3 nucleotides are TGCGCCAGCAGCTTGTTGGGGACAGGGGAATTGGAGCAGTACTTC. V and J are TRBV5-1 and TRBJ2-7; 10 nucleotides align to TRBD1. Germline V gene data show CDR1 as SGHRS and CDR2 as YFSETQ. After removal of 1 base from V and 7 bases from J, the junction contained 8 bases not matched to a gene. The CDR3 is 15 amino acids. Full variable domain (remainder filled in from reference TRBV5-1 and TRBJ2-7): KAGVTQTPRYLIKTRGQQVTLSCSPISGHRSVSWYQQTPGQGLQFLFEYFSETQRNKGNFPGRFSGRQFSNSRSEMNVSTLELGDSALYLCASSLLGTGELEQYFGPGTRLTVT.

This clone was seen once. V and J are TRBV5-1 and TRBJ1-1; possibly TRBD1 for D (6 bases). This CDR3 spans 14 amino acids. The germline V gene has CDR1 SGHRS and CDR2 YFSETQ. Trimming removed 5 bases at V and 1 base at J, with 12 bases between. The CDR3 loop is CASSSMGANTEAFF. The CDR3 nucleotides read TGCGCCAGCAGTTCTATGGGGGCGAACACTGAAGCTTTCTTT.

CDR3 loop: CASSFAGTSVKDEQFF. CDR3 coding DNA: TGTGCCAGCAGCTTTGCCGGGACTAGCGTTAAGGATGAGCAGTTCTTC. The V and J genes are TRBV5-6 and TRBJ2-1; TRBD2 matches at 10 bases. Trimming at V came to 2 bases and at J to 8 bases, leaving 10 bases not matched to a gene. Germline CDR1 is SGHDT and CDR2 is YYEEEE. This CDR3 contains 16 residues.

This clone was seen a few times. In nucleotides, the CDR3 is TGTGCCAGCAGCTCGACGACAGGTTCGGGGTATAACTATGGCTACACCTTC. Protein product: CASSSTTGSGYNYGYTF. The genes are TRBV7-9 and TRBJ1-2; D possibly corresponds to TRBD1 (6 bases). V lost 4 bases to trimming and J lost 1 base, with 19 bases between them. Germline loops: CDR1 SEHNR, CDR2 FQNEAQ (reference sequence). This CDR3 is 17 amino acids long.

In its sample, this clone was seen once. J is TRBJ2-7 and V is TRBV5-4; 7 bases agree with TRBD1. Per germline, CDR1 SGHNT and CDR2 YYREEE (reference sequence). The length of the CDR3 is 14 residues. After removal of 0 bases from V and 2 bases from J, the junction contained 2 bases not matched to a gene. The CDR3 DNA sequence: TGTGCCAGCAGCTTGGAAGGGACAGCCTACGAGCAGTACTTC. Protein sequence: CASSLEGTAYEQYF. The full variable domain, completed using reference TRBV5-4 and TRBJ2-7, is ETGVTQSPTHLIKTRGQQVTLRCSSQSGHNTVSWYQQALGQGPQFIFQYYREEENGRGNFPPRFSGLQFPNYSSELNVNALELDDSALYLCASSLEGTAYEQYFGPGTRLTVT.

For this clone: This sample also contains other DNA sequences that code for the same CDR3. The rearrangement uses TRBV5-1 and TRBJ1-1, with TRBD1 matching over 7 bases. Germline loops: CDR1 SGHRS, CDR2 YFSETQ. Losses at the gene ends were 2 bases for V and 3 bases for J; bases not matched to a gene: 1. There are 13 residues in the CDR3. CDR3 sequence: CASSLTGDTEAFF. CDR3 DNA sequence: TGCGCCAGCAGCTTAACAGGGGACACTGAAGCTTTCTTT.